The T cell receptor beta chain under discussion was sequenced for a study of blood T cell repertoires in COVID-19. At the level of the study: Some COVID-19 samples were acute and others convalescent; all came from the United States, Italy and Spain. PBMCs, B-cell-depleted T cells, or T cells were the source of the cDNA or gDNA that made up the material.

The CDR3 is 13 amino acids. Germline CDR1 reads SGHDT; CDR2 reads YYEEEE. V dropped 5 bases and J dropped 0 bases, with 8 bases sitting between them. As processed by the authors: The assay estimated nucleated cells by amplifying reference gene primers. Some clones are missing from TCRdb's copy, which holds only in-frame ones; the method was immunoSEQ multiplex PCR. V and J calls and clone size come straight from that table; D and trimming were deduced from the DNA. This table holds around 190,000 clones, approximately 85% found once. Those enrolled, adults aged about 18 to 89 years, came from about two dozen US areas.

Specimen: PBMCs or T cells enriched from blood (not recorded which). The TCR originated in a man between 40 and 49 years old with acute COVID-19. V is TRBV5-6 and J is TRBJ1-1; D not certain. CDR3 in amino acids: CASRAIMNTEAFF. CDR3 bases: TGTGCCAGCAGAGCTATTATGAACACTGAAGCTTTCTTT.